The rows below give T cell receptor beta chains drawn from one sample of a study of cytomegalovirus exposure and HLA in healthy donors. The repertoire was sequenced with immunoSEQ multiplex PCR; TCRdb's copy has only in-frame clones and lacks some. This sample has roughly 70,000 clones, with just under 85% found just once. Sequenced material: PBMCs. The receptors stem from a man younger than 45 in good health and CMV-seronegative. CDR3s include the opening cysteine and the closing phenylalanine or tryptophan. D genes are given only for firm matches. Size values are once, few and many counts, or a class for expanded clones, and some rows have none.

>-|TRBV7-8|-|TRBJ1-1
TGTGCCAGCAGCTTAGTTTATCGGGACACCATAACTGAAGCTTTCTTT
CASSLVYRDTITEAFF
>-|TRBV27|TRBD2|TRBJ2-3
TGTGCCAGCAGTCAAACTAGCGGGAGGCACGATACGCAGTATTTT
CASSQTSGRHDTQYF
>-|TRBV5-5|-|TRBJ1-5
TGTGCCAGCAGCTTGAACCCGGAGAGCAATCAGCCCCAGCATTTT
CASSLNPESNQPQHF
>-|TRBV9|-|TRBJ2-1
TGTGCCAGCAGCGAGTACGCGCATGAGCAGTTCTTC
CASSEYAHEQFF
>-|TRBV27|TRBD1|TRBJ2-5
TGTGCCAGCCGTGGACAGGGGCGAGAGACCCAGTACTTC
CASRGQGRETQYF
>-|TRBV5-4|-|TRBJ1-6
TGTGCCAGCAGCCGAGACAGGCTTCAGTCACCCCTCCACTTT
CASSRDRLQSPLHF
>-|TRBV27|-|TRBJ1-1
TGTGCCAGCAGCCATCTCCGGGGGGCGAGTTCGAACACTGAAGCTTTCTTT
CASSHLRGASSNTEAFF
>-|TRBV6-6|-|TRBJ1-5
TGTGCCAGCAGTTACGAGGGCACGAGCAATCAGCCCCAGCATTTT
CASSYEGTSNQPQHF
>-|TRBV5-1|-|TRBJ2-6
TGCGCCAGCTACCCCGGAGGATCTGGGGCCAACGTCCTGACTTTC
CASYPGGSGANVLTF
>-|TRBV28|-|TRBJ1-1
TGTGCCAGCAGCCGTAGTTGGGCTTTCTTT
CASSRSWAFF
>-|TRBV6-1|-|TRBJ2-4
TGTGCCAGCAGTGAACAGGTGTGGGTAGCCAAAAACATTCAGTACTTC
CASSEQVWVAKNIQYF
>-|TRBV2|-|TRBJ2-5
TGTGCCAGCAGCTACAGGGAGACCCAGTACTTC
CASSYRETQYF
>few|TRBV7-2|TRBD1|TRBJ1-4
TGTGCCAGCAGAGGACAGGGAATAACTAATGAAAAACTGTTTTTT
CASRGQGITNEKLFF
>-|TRBV19|-|TRBJ1-3
TGTGCCAGTAGCACAGGGCTCTCTGGAAACACCATATATTTT
CASSTGLSGNTIYF
>few|TRBV9|-|TRBJ1-2
TGTGCCAGCAGCGTAGCCTCAGGCATGGGGGCGACCTTC
CASSVASGMGATF
>-|TRBV6-1|-|TRBJ1-2
TGTGCCAGCATCGTAGGGGTTGGGAATGGCTACACCTTC
CASIVGVGNGYTF
>-|TRBV10-3|TRBD1|TRBJ2-1
TGTGCCATCAGTAAGTGGACAGGGGACAAGAATGAGCAGTTCTTC
CAISKWTGDKNEQFF
>-|TRBV2|TRBD1|TRBJ2-7
TGTGCCAGCAGGGTTCCGGGACAGGGGATGGACGAGCAGTACTTC
CASRVPGQGMDEQYF
>-|TRBV5-4|-|TRBJ1-1
TGTGCCAGCACCATACAGGGTAGGAACACTGAAGCTTTCTTT
CASTIQGRNTEAFF
>-|TRBV7-2|-|TRBJ2-5
TGTGCCAGCAGCTCGTACATGGTGGAGACCCAGTACTTC
CASSSYMVETQYF
>-|TRBV5-1|TRBD2|TRBJ2-3
TGCGCCAGCAGGAGTCCCACCGCGGGAGGGCCGAAAGATACGCAGTATTTT
CASRSPTAGGPKDTQYF
>-|TRBV29-1|-|TRBJ2-6
TGCAGCGTTGAAGGGGGAGGTACTGGGGCCAACGTCCTGACTTTC
CSVEGGGTGANVLTF
>-|TRBV18|TRBD1|TRBJ1-5
TGTGCCAGCTCAGTCACAGGGGATCCGAGCAATCAGCCCCAGCATTTT
CASSVTGDPSNQPQHF
>-|TRBV4-2|-|TRBJ1-5
TGTGCCAGCAGTAGAACCCCAGGGGCCAATCAGCCCCAGCATTTT
CASSRTPGANQPQHF
>-|TRBV11-3|-|TRBJ1-4
TGTGCCGGGCCTAGGAGGGAGGGGACCGAAAAACTGTTTTTT
CAGPRREGTEKLFF
>once|TRBV7-2|TRBD1|TRBJ1-4
TGTGCCAGCAGCACCGACAGGGCATTTGAAAAACTGTTTTTT
CASSTDRAFEKLFF